This passage covers 5 T cell receptor beta chains from one sample sequenced in a study of cytomegalovirus exposure and HLA in healthy donors. Amplification used 60 Vbeta primers and 13 Jbeta primers. Profiling relied on immunoSEQ multiplex PCR, and the TCRdb table lists in-frame clones only, not all of them. Counted here are fewer than 100,000 clones, 60% to 80% occurring once; the ten biggest clones make up about 6.1%. The sequenced sample was PBMCs. These receptors were collected from a female donor in good health and CMV-seronegative.

This rearrangement joins TRBV5-4 to TRBJ2-4; D is undetermined. Germline lookup yields CDR1 SGHNT and CDR2 YYREEE (reference sequence). V dropped 0 bases and J dropped 7 bases, with 5 bases sitting between them. CDR3 length: 12 amino acids. The CDR3 is CASSLAPNIQYF. CDR3 in DNA: TGTGCCAGCAGCTTGGCTCCTAACATTCAGTACTTC.

The rearrangement joins TRBV2 to TRBJ1-4, with a weak D call TRBD1 (5 bases). Trimming shortened V by 6 bases and J by 5 bases, and 19 bases separated the two germline ends. CDR1 is SNHLY, CDR2 FYNNEI, per germline. This CDR3 spans 16 amino acids. CDR3 in DNA: TGTGCCAGCAGGGGTCGCCTGGGAGGGGCAAATGAAAAACTGTTTTTT. It encodes CASRGRLGGANEKLFF.

The chain employs TRBV7-2 and TRBJ2-3; D remains ambiguous. Germline CDR1 reads SGHTA; CDR2 reads FQGNSA. This CDR3 contains 16 residues. V was shortened by 7 bases and J by 3 bases, with 20 bases between the two germline ends. The CDR3 sequence is CASTPLGLHRTDTQYF. CDR3 in DNA: TGTGCCAGCACCCCACTGGGCCTGCACCGAACAGATACGCAGTATTTT.

As to this clone: A junction end diverges from the germline sequence, so it may reflect a read error. V gene TRBV5-6 combines with J gene TRBJ1-2, with no clear D. This CDR3 is built from 12 residues. Germline V gene data show CDR1 as SGHDT and CDR2 as YYEEEE. The CDR3 sequence is CASSLARVADLF. The CDR3 nucleotides are TGTGCCAGCAGCTTGGCCCGGGTAGCAGACCTATTC. Complete variable domain (other parts from reference TRBV5-6 and TRBJ1-2): DAGVTQSPTHLIKTRGQQVTLRCSPKSGHDTVSWYQQALGQGPQFIFQYYEEEERQRGNFPDRFSGHQFPNYSSELNVNALLLGDSALYLCASSLARVADLFGSGTRLTVV.

This chain joins TRBV11-2 and TRBJ1-5; D not certain. Trimming left V 2 bases short and J 4 bases short, with 6 bases between. The germline V gene has CDR1 SGHAT and CDR2 FQNNGV. The CDR3 spans 13 residues. CDR3 loop: CASSLNTNQPQHF. CDR3 nucleotides: TGTGCCAGCAGCTTAAACACGAATCAGCCCCAGCATTTT.